The next 12 T cell receptor beta chains were all read from a single sample in a study of T cells in Graves' hyperthyroidism and ophthalmopathy. Amplification of TCR beta CDR3 regions was performed using RNA transcripts as template. Researchers ran a first-round RT-PCR on the TCR CDR3 using the HTBI primer set. TCRdb reprocessed the multiplex PCR reads via MiXCR and lists one record per CDR3 protein. The sample has more than 500,000 distinct CDR3 sequences, 15% to 20% seen once. The sequenced sample was blood. These receptors all come from a woman in her 30s with Graves' hyperthyroidism.

This clonotype was detected a few times. The V and J genes are TRBV19 and TRBJ2-4; weak D call: TRBD1 (7 bases). CDR1 LNHDA and CDR2 SQIVND come from the germline V gene (reference sequence). The length of the CDR3 is 16 residues. Trimming cost V 5 bases and J 6 bases, with 20 bases left between them. This chain's CDR3 is CASSPLRGQGGNIQYF. The CDR3 region has the DNA TGTGCCAGTAGTCCCCTCAGAGGTCAGGGGGGAAACATTCAGTACTTC.

The CDR3 loop is CSVASQFTDTQYF. For the CDR3, the DNA is TGCAGCGTTGCTAGTCAATTCACAGATACGCAGTATTTT. J is TRBJ2-3 and V is TRBV29-1; unclear D gene. Germline V gene data show CDR1 as SQVTM and CDR2 as ANQGSEA. The CDR3 has 13 residues. Trimming took off 4 bases at V and 2 bases at J, with 10 bases between the two ends.

In its sample, this clonotype was seen many times. This chain uses TRBV6-6 with TRBJ2-5; tentative D call: TRBD2 (5 bases). Germline V gene sequence: CDR1 MNHNY, CDR2 SVGAGI (reference sequence). The CDR3 is 13 residues long. V shed 0 bases and J shed 9 bases, with 11 bases lying between them. The CDR3 sequence is CASSYSDLKAQYF. The CDR3 nucleotides read TGTGCCAGCAGTTACTCGGACTTAAAGGCCCAGTACTTC.

This clonotype was observed at least ten times. The chain recombines TRBV6-1 with TRBJ2-1; D is uncertain. Germline assignment: CDR1 MNHNS and CDR2 SASEGT. Trimming stripped 6 bases from V and 0 bases from J, with 3 bases between. CDR3 length equals 12 residues. CDR3 nucleotides: TGTGCCAGCAGACCCTCCTACAATGAGCAGTTCTTC. This encodes CASRPSYNEQFF.

This clonotype was observed at least ten times. The J gene is TRBJ2-5, the V gene TRBV6-1; a possible D gene is TRBD2 (5 bases). Germline V CDR1 and CDR2: MNHNS, SASEGT. This CDR3 contains 19 residues. Trimming removed 7 bases from V and 4 bases from J, with 31 bases in between. The CDR3 DNA is TGTGCCAGCAAAGGAAGGGAAGGACTTGAAAGGGTTCCATCAGAGACCCAGTACTTC. Its protein product is CASKGREGLERVPSETQYF.

As concerns this clonotype: A much larger clone lies a single base off, so this may be a read error. The CDR3 reads CASAYAQARSSYEQYF. The CDR3 DNA reads as TGTGCCAGCGCCTACGCACAGGCGCGAAGCTCCTACGAGCAGTACTTC. The chain couples TRBV28 to TRBJ2-7, with D possibly being TRBD1 (5 bases). V lost 8 bases and J lost 0, with 20 bases in between. This CDR3 contains 16 residues. The germline V gene encodes CDR1 MDHEN and CDR2 SYDVKM.

This clonotype was observed many times. The chain couples TRBV6-1 to TRBJ1-5; tentative D call: TRBD1 (6 bases). V lost 6 bases and J lost 8, with 14 bases in between. The germline V gene has CDR1 MNHNS and CDR2 SASEGT. The CDR3 runs to 13 residues. The CDR3 region is CASRTQQGEPQHF. Written as DNA, the CDR3 is TGTGCCAGCAGAACACAACAGGGTGAGCCCCAGCATTTT.

There are many counts of this clonotype. V is TRBV20-1 and J is TRBJ2-1, with 13 bases fitting TRBD2. Looked up from germline, CDR1 is DFQATT and CDR2 is SNEGSKA (reference sequence). J lost 9 bases, V lost 4 bases, and 12 bases had no gene match. CDR3 size: 16 residues. The CDR3 spells CSATQVGTSGIVEQFF. CDR3 sequence (DNA): TGCAGTGCTACCCAAGTAGGGACTAGCGGGATAGTTGAGCAGTTCTTC.

This clonotype was detected ten times or more. The chain couples TRBV20-1 to TRBJ2-2, with TRBD2 identical over 7 bases. The length of the CDR3 is 15 residues. From germline, CDR1 is DFQATT and CDR2 SNEGSKA (reference sequence). V shed 2 bases and J 5 bases; nucleotides not matched to a gene: 8. The CDR3 loop is CSARKRGLGTGELFF. The CDR3 nucleotides read TGCAGTGCTAGAAAGCGGGGTCTTGGGACCGGGGAGCTGTTTTTT.

This clonotype appeared a few times. This may be a read error, as it is one base from a much larger clone. In nucleotides, the CDR3 is TGTGCCAGCAGTGTTCGACAGGCCGGCACCGGGGGGCTGTTTTTT. It codes for CASSVRQAGTGGLFF. The chain uses TRBV28 and TRBJ2-2; tentatively, D is TRBD1 or TRBD2 (6 bases each). Germline values: CDR1 MDHEN, CDR2 SYDVKM. The CDR3 length is 15 residues. The full variable domain, rest sourced from reference TRBV28 and TRBJ2-2, is DVKVTQSSRYLVKRTGEKVFLECVQDMDHENMFWYRQDPGLGLRLIYFSYDVKMKEKGDIPEGYSVSREKKERFSLILESASTNQTSMYLCASSVRQAGTGGLFFGEGSRLTVL.

This clonotype has just a few counts. The CDR3 DNA reads TGTGCCAGCAACTTAGCGGAAGCCTACAATGAGCAGTTCTTC. This sequence encodes CASNLAEAYNEQFF. The chain is built from TRBV28 and TRBJ2-1, with TRBD2 as a possible D gene (6 bases). CDR1 is MDHEN and CDR2 is SYDVKM in the germline V gene. The CDR3 contains 14 residues. V lost 7 bases, J lost 2 bases, and 12 bases lay in between.

There are many counts of this clonotype. V usage is TRBV20-1 and J usage is TRBJ2-7, with TRBD2 identical over 12 bases. CDR3 length: 15 amino acids. Losses at the gene ends were 8 bases for V and 3 bases for J; bases not matched to a gene: 11. Germline assignment: CDR1 DFQATT and CDR2 SNEGSKA (reference sequence). The DNA for the CDR3 is TGCAGTTACACACAAGGACTAGCGGGATACTACGAGCAGTACTTC. Its protein product is CSYTQGLAGYYEQYF.